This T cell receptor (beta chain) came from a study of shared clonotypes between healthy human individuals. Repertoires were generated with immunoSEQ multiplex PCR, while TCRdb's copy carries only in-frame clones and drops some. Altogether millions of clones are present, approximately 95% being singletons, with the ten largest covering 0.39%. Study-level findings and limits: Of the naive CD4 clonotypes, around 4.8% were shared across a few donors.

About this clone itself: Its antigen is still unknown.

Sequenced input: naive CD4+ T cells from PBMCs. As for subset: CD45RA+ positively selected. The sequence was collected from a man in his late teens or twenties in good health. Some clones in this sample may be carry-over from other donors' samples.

The CDR3 DNA sequence: TGTGCCAGCAGCTTCTCTCCCCGGACTAGCGGGGACACCGGGGAGCTGTTTTTT. This gives the protein CASSFSPRTSGDTGELFF. The rearrangement uses TRBV7-2 and TRBJ2-2; TRBD2 aligns across 12 bases. Germline lookup yields CDR1 SGHTA and CDR2 FQGNSA. J gave up 3 bases and V 3 bases, and 8 bases lay outside the gene matches. The CDR3 totals 18 residues.